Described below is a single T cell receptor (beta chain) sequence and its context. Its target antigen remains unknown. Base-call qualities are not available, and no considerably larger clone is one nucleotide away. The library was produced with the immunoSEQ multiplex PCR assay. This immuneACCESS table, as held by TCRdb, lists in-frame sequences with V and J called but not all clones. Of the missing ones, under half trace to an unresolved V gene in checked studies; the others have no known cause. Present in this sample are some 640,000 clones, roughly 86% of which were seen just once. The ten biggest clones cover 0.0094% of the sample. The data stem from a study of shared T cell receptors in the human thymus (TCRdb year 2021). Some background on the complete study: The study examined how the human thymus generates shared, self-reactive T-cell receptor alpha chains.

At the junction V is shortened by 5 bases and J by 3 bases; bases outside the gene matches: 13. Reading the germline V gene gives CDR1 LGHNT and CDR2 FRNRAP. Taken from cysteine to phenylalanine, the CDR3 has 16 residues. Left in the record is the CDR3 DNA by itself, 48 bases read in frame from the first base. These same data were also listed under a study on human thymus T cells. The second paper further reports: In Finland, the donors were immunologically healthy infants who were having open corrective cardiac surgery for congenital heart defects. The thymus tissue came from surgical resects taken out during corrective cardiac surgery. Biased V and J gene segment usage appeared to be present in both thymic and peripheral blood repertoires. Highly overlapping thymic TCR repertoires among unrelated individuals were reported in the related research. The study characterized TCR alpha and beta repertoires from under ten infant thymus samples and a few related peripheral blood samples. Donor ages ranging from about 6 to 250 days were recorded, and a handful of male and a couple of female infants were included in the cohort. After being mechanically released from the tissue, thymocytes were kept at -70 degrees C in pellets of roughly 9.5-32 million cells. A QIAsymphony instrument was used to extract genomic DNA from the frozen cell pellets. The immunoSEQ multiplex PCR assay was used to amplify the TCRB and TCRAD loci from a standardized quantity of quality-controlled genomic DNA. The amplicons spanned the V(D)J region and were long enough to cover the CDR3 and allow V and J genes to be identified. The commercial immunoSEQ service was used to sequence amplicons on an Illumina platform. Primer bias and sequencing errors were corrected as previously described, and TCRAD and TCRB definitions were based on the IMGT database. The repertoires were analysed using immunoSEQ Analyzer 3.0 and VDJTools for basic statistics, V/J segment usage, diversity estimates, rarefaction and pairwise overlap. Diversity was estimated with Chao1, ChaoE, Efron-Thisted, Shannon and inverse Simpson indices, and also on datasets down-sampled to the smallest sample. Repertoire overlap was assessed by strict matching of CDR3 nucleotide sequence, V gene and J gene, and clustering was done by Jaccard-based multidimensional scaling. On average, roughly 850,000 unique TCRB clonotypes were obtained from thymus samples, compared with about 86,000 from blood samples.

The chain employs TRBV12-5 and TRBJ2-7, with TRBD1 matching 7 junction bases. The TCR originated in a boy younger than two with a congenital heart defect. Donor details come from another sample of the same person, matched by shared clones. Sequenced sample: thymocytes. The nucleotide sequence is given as TGTGCTAGTGGTCCCGCCGCCGGGACAGAGCACTACGAGCAGTACTTC. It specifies CASGPAAGTEHYEQYF.